The entry below describes one TCR beta chain. As yet, its antigen is unknown. The junction differs from germline at one of its ends, possibly a read error. This entry comes from a study of T cells in Graves' hyperthyroidism and ophthalmopathy. The CDR3 loop spans 16 amino acids. CDR1 is MDHEN, CDR2 SYDVKM, per germline. Regions amplified from RNA transcripts were the TCR beta CDR3 regions. The HTBI set primed first-round TCR CDR3 RT-PCR. TCRdb re-derived calls from the multiplex PCR reads in MiXCR, one entry per CDR3 protein. In the table there are around 400,000 distinct CDR3 sequences, 15% to 19% of which are singletons. Study observations and caveats: Median prediction lead before ophthalmopathy onset was 5 to 7 months with the model.

The sequence came from a woman younger than 35 with Graves' hyperthyroidism that later progressed to Graves' ophthalmopathy. The chain has TRBV28 and TRBJ1-4; D unresolved. Sequences were obtained from blood. The CDR3 protein is CASSLHRAATNEKLCF. The CDR3 coding sequence is TGTGCCAGCAGTTTACACAGAGCTGCAACTAATGAAAAACTGTGTTTT.